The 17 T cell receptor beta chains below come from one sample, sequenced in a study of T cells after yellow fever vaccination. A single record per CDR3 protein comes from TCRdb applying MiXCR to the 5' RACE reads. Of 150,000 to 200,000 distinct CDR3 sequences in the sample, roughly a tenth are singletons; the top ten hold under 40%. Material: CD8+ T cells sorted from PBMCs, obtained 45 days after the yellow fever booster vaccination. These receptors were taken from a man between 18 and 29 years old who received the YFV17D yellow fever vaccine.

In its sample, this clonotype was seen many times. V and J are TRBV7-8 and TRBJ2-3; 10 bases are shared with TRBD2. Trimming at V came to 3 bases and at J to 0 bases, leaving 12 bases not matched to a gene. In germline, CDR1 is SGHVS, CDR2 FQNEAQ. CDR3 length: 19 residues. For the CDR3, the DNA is TGTGCCAGCAGCTTTGGTGCTAGCGGGGGCCCTAAGAGCACAGATACGCAGTATTTT. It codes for CASSFGASGGPKSTDTQYF.

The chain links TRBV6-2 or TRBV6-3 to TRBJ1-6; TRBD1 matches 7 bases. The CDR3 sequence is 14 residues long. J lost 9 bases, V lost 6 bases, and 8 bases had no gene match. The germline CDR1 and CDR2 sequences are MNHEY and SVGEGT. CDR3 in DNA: TGTGCCAGCAGGCGCGACAGGGAGCGTTCACCCCTCCACTTT. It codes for CASRRDRERSPLHF.

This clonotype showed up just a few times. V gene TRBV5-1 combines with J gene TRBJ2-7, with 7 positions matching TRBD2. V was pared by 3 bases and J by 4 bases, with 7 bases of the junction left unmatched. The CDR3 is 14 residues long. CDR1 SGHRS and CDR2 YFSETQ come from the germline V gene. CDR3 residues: CASSSGLVGYEQYF. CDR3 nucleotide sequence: TGCGCCAGCAGCTCCGGACTAGTCGGTTACGAGCAGTACTTC.

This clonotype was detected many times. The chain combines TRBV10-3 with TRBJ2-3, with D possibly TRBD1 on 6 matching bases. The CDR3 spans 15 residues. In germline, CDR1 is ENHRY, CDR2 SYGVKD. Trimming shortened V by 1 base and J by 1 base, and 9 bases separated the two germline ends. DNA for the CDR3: TGTGCCATCAGTGAGTTGGGGGCCGGCACAGATACGCAGTATTTT. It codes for CAISELGAGTDTQYF.

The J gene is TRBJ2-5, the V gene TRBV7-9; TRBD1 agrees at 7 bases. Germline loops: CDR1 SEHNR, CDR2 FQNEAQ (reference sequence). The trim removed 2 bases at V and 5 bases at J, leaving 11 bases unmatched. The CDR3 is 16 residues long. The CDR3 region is CASSLSETGYQETQYF. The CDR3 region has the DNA TGTGCCAGCAGCTTATCAGAGACAGGGTATCAGGAGACCCAGTACTTC. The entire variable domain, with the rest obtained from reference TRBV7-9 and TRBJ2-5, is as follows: DTGVSQNPRHKITKRGQNVTFRCDPISEHNRLYWYRQTLGQGPEFLTYFQNEAQLEKSRLLSDRFSAERPKGSFSTLEIQRTEQGDSAMYLCASSLSETGYQETQYFGPGTRLLVL.

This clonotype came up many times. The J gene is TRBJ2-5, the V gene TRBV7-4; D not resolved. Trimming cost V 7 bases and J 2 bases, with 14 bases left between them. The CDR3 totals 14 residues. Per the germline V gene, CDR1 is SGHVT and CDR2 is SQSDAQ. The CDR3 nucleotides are TGTGCCAGCAACTACCGACCCGGACAAGAGACCCAGTACTTC. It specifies CASNYRPGQETQYF.

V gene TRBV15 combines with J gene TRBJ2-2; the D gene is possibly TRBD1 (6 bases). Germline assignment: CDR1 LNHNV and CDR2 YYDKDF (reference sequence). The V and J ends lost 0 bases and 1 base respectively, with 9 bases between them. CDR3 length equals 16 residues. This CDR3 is CATSREQGRNTGELFF. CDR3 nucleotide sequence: TGTGCCACCAGCAGAGAACAGGGCCGGAACACCGGGGAGCTGTTTTTT.

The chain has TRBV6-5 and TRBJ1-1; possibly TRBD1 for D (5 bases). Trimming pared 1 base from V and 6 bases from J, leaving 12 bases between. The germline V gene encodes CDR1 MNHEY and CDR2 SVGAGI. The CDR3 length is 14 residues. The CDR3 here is CASSYFRRGAEAFF. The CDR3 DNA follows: TGTGCCAGCAGTTACTTCCGCCGAGGGGCTGAAGCTTTCTTT.

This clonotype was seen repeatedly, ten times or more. The CDR3 is CASSSGWGHPNTEAFF. For the CDR3, the DNA is TGTGCCAGCAGCTCTGGTTGGGGGCACCCGAACACTGAAGCTTTCTTT. V and J are TRBV7-9 and TRBJ1-1, with a possible D match to TRBD1 (6 bases). The CDR3 is 16 residues long. The germline V and J ends were trimmed by 4 bases and 1 base, with 16 bases remaining between them. Per the germline V gene, CDR1 is SEHNR and CDR2 is FQNEAQ (reference sequence).

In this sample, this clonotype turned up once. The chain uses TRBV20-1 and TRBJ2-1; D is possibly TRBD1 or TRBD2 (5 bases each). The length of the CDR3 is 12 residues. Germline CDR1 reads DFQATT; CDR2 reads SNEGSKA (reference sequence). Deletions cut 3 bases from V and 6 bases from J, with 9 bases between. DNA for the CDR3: TGCAGTGCTAGTGAGGGGCTCAATGAGCAGTTCTTC. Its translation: CSASEGLNEQFF.

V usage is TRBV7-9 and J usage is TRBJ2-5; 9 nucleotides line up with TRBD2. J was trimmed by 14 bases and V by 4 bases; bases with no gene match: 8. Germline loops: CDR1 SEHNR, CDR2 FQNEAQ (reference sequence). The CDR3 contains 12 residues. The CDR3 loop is CASSSSGVNHYF. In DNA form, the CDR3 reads TGTGCCAGCAGCTCTAGCGGGGTCAACCACTACTTC.

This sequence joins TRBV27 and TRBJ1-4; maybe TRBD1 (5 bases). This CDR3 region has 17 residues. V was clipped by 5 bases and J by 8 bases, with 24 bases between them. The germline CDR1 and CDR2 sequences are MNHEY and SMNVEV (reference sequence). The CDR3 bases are TGTGCCAGCAGTCAGAAGGGAAATATCAGGAAGGGGGAAAAACTGTTTTTT. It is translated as CASSQKGNIRKGEKLFF.

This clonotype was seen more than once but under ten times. As DNA, the CDR3 is TGCAGTGCTAGAGGGTCATCAGGACAGGGGGATGAGCAGTTCTTC. Encoded protein: CSARGSSGQGDEQFF. V gene TRBV20-1 combines with J gene TRBJ2-1; 10 bases align to TRBD1. Germline V gene sequence: CDR1 DFQATT, CDR2 SNEGSKA (reference sequence). The CDR3 consists of 15 residues. After removal of 1 base from V and 8 bases from J, the junction contained 8 bases not matched to a gene.

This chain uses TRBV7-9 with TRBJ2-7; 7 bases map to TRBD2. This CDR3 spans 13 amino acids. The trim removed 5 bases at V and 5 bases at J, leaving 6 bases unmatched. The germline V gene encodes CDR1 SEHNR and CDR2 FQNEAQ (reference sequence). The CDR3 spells CASSPSGGDEQYF. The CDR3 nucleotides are TGTGCCAGCAGCCCCAGTGGGGGGGACGAGCAGTACTTC. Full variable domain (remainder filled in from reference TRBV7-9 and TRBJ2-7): DTGVSQNPRHKITKRGQNVTFRCDPISEHNRLYWYRQTLGQGPEFLTYFQNEAQLEKSRLLSDRFSAERPKGSFSTLEIQRTEQGDSAMYLCASSPSGGDEQYFGPGTRLTVT.

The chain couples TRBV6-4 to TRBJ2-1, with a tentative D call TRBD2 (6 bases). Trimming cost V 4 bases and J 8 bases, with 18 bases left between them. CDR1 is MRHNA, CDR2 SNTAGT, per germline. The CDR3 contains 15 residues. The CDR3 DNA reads TGTGCCAGCAGTGTATTGGCGGGGCGAGGCGATGAGCAGTTCTTC. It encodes CASSVLAGRGDEQFF.

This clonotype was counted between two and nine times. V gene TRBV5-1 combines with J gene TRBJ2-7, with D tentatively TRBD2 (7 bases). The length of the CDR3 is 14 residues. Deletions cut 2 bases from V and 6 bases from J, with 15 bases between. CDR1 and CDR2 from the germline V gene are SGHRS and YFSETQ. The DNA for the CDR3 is TGCGCCAGCAGCTTTCGGGGGGCCTGGGGCGAGCAGTACTTC. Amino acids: CASSFRGAWGEQYF.

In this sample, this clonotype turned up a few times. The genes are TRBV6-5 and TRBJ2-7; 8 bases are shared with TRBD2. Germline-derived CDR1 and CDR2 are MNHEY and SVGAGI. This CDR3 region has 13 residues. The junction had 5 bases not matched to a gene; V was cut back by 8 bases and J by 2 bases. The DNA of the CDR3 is TGTGCCAGCGCTAGCGGGCGAACCTACGAGCAGTACTTC. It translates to CASASGRTYEQYF.